The entry below describes one T cell receptor (beta chain). These data are taken from a study of monozygotic twins with inflammatory bowel disease. The total RNA came straight from whole blood, and T cells were not sorted beforehand. From the 5' RACE reads, TCRdb lists one entry per CDR3 protein and no DNA. This listing includes approximately 160,000 distinct CDR3 sequences. The clonotype was recovered from a human donor with ulcerative colitis or Crohn's disease, or a healthy co-twin of an affected twin (not recorded which). The sequenced material came from blood.

CDR3 region: CSVELASGVPQYF. The J gene is TRBJ2-4, the V gene TRBV29-1; TCRdb lists TRBD2, though no DNA is available to test this call. CDR1 and CDR2 (germline): SQVTM, ANQGSEA. The CDR3 runs to 13 residues.